A selection of T cell receptor beta chains follows, all from one sample in a study of T-cell reconstitution after alpha-beta-depleted transplantation in children. TCRdb reprocessed the PCR reads via MiXCR and lists one record per CDR3 protein. The sample has 500,000 to 750,000 distinct CDR3 sequences, over 10% seen once. Sequences were derived from PBMCs, mostly from graft donor cells, sampled 360 days after TCRalphabeta/CD19-depleted stem cell transplant. The receptors derive from a male patient younger than 18 who had a stem cell transplant for acute myeloid leukemia, so the T cells may come from the graft donor. The CDR3 runs from the conserved cysteine through the conserved F or W. Fields, in order: J gene, V gene, CDR3 protein.

>TRBJ2-1|TRBV7-9
CASSLEGTNYNEQFF
>TRBJ1-1|TRBV5-6
CASSPGTGVGNTEAFF
>TRBJ2-1|TRBV20-1
CSASATSGSRYNEQFF
>TRBJ2-5|TRBV21-1
CASSKVRRSIGETQYF
>TRBJ2-3|TRBV7-8
CASSSLTGGQYF
>TRBJ1-2|TRBV5-1
CASSLDRGNYGYTF
>TRBJ1-1|TRBV29-1
CSVEGWGFTLEAFF
>TRBJ1-5|TRBV28
CASSLWQGGGSNQPQHF
>TRBJ2-7|TRBV12-3/TRBV12-4
CASSPQLAGFSYEQYF
>TRBJ2-1|TRBV6-5
CASSYRASELEQFF
>TRBJ1-2|TRBV28
CASSRGQAFFPSAHGYTF
>TRBJ1-1|TRBV12-3/TRBV12-4
CASSQTGVTEAFF
>TRBJ2-3|TRBV9
CASSVHADTQYF
>TRBJ2-7|TRBV5-1
CASSLVREGSEQYF
>TRBJ2-1|TRBV6-2/TRBV6-3
CASSSPPNEQFF
>TRBJ2-1|TRBV6-2/TRBV6-3
CASTGGGPEEQFF
>TRBJ2-7|TRBV4-3
CASSQEARIYEQYF
>TRBJ2-1|TRBV5-1
CASSFQRDYYNEQFF
>TRBJ2-1|TRBV7-8
CASSLSRLAGVNNEQFF
>TRBJ2-1|TRBV11-2
CASSLVLGFGRSSYNEQFF
>TRBJ2-2|TRBV5-1
CASSLAGGRGAPGELFF
>TRBJ2-1|TRBV6-1
CASSRKTSGTYNEQFF
>TRBJ2-7|TRBV14
CASSQGPPMREFRLPSYEQYF
>TRBJ1-4|TRBV20-1
CSARTGGNEKLFF
>TRBJ2-7|TRBV6-2/TRBV6-3
CASSRPWIGRFEQYF
>TRBJ1-1|TRBV7-2
CASGTGTGFTEAFF
>TRBJ2-5|TRBV20-1
CSARKFAGSQRSETQYF
>TRBJ2-7|TRBV12-3/TRBV12-4
CASSLWLAYEQYF
>TRBJ1-2|TRBV27
CASSGPTGGKSYGYTF
>TRBJ2-1|TRBV6-1
CASSPDRFYNEQFF
>TRBJ2-1|TRBV7-8
CASSFEGRGYNEQFF
>TRBJ1-1|TRBV6-2/TRBV6-3
CASSYGHSNTEAFF
>TRBJ2-1|TRBV12-3/TRBV12-4
CASSLKDHFDEQFF
>TRBJ2-7|TRBV29-1
CSAKGLMEGEQYF
>TRBJ2-2|TRBV30
CAWNRIQNTGELFF
>TRBJ2-6|TRBV28
CASNTLRGNIRGANVLTF
>TRBJ2-1|TRBV7-2
CASSLAGRLHGQFF
>TRBJ1-2|TRBV20-1
CSANSGTANYGYTF
>TRBJ2-2|TRBV20-1
CSAPTSASGELFF
>TRBJ2-7|TRBV5-1
CASSPSGPGSYEQYF
>TRBJ2-3|TRBV7-6
CASSLASTSDTQYF
>TRBJ2-7|TRBV3-1
CASSPLLYGAVYEQYF